This TCR beta chain was recovered during a study of control samples from healthy donors and cancer patients. The repertoire was sequenced with immunoSEQ multiplex PCR; TCRdb's copy has only in-frame clones and lacks some. In the table there are around 190,000 clones, around 91% of which are singletons. This clone was detected only once. The V gene's germline CDR1 is ENHRY and CDR2 SYGVKD. The CDR3 is made up of 14 amino acids. V lost 4 bases and J 11 bases, leaving 20 bases between the germline ends. The receptor was derived from a woman aged 45-65 years in good health. This chain uses TRBV10-3 with TRBJ1-2, with D maybe TRBD1 (6 bases). Material: blood. CDR3 loop: CAISGFPLTGWYTF. The DNA for the CDR3 is TGTGCCATCAGTGGTTTCCCCCTAACAGGGTGGTACACCTTC.